The 23 T cell receptor beta chains listed next were all sequenced from one sample in a study of blood T cells in healthy people across ages. It was with a sample-barcoded 5' primer and a J-beta primer mix that a second PCR of roughly 7 to 12 cycles was run. Each CDR3 protein is one row after TCRdb ran MiXCR on the 5' RACE reads. The table lists hundreds of thousands of distinct CDR3 sequences, 25% to 35% of them singletons. Material for sequencing was blood. The source of these receptors is a woman aged 80 or over in good health.

This clonotype appeared many times. V gene TRBV5-1 combines with J gene TRBJ2-5; 8 bases are shared with TRBD1. The CDR3 sequence is 15 residues long. Germline loops: CDR1 SGHRS, CDR2 YFSETQ. The trim removed 4 bases at V and 1 base at J, leaving 6 bases unmatched. The CDR3 reads CASSITGGIQETQYF. The CDR3 nucleotides are TGCGCCAGCAGCATAACAGGGGGGATCCAAGAGACCCAGTACTTC. The complete variable domain, with remaining parts taken from reference TRBV5-1 and TRBJ2-5, reads KAGVTQTPRYLIKTRGQQVTLSCSPISGHRSVSWYQQTPGQGLQFLFEYFSETQRNKGNFPGRFSGRQFSNSRSEMNVSTLELGDSALYLCASSITGGIQETQYFGPGTRLLVL.

This clonotype was counted once. The chain joins TRBV19 to TRBJ2-4; the D is unclear. V was trimmed by 1 base and J by 3 bases, leaving 10 bases between them. Germline CDR1 LNHDA, CDR2 SQIVND (reference sequence). This CDR3 contains 15 residues. DNA for the CDR3: TGTGCCAGTAGTATAGCTGGCAGAGGCAAAAACATTCAGTACTTC. This sequence encodes CASSIAGRGKNIQYF.

This clonotype was seen ten or more times. The V call is TRBV7-9, the J call TRBJ1-2; TRBD1 might be the D (5 bases). CDR1 and CDR2 from the germline V gene are SEHNR and FQNEAQ (reference sequence). V was clipped by 4 bases and J by 6 bases, with 12 bases between them. CDR3 length: 13 amino acids. In DNA, the CDR3 is TGTGCCAGCAGCTCCAGGGAAATAGATGGCTACACCTTC. It yields the protein CASSSREIDGYTF.

In regard to this clonotype: A much larger clone sits a single nucleotide away, making a read error possible. The chain carries TRBV18 and TRBJ1-2, with D uncertain. The CDR3 contains 14 residues. The V gene's germline CDR1 is KGHSH and CDR2 LQKENI. Written as DNA, the CDR3 is TGTGCCAGCCCACCGCAACAGAGAAACTATGGCTACACCTTC. This translates into CASPPQQRNYGYTF.

This clonotype was recorded at least ten times. This may be a read error, as it is one base from a much larger clone. V gene TRBV20-1 combines with J gene TRBJ2-5; weak D call: TRBD1 (6 bases). This CDR3 is 11 amino acids long. Per the germline V gene, CDR1 is DFQATT and CDR2 is SNEGSKA (reference sequence). V lost 3 bases and J 11 bases, leaving 13 bases between the germline ends. The chain's CDR3 is CSARGHNEQYF. Written as DNA, the CDR3 is TGCAGTGCTAGGGGACACAATGAGCAGTACTTC.

V and J are TRBV7-2 and TRBJ2-5, with 7 nucleotides matching TRBD2. The CDR3 runs to 14 residues. V trimming: 4 bases; J trimming: 5 bases; junction bases outside the gene matches: 7. Per germline, CDR1 SGHTA and CDR2 FQGNSA. For the CDR3, the DNA is TGTGCCAGCAGCTGGGGGGGTATGATGGAGACCCAGTACTTC. Translation: CASSWGGMMETQYF.

The gene calls are TRBV6-6 and TRBJ1-2, with 8 positions matching TRBD1. The CDR3 consists of 13 residues. CDR1 is MNHNY, CDR2 SVGAGI, per germline (reference sequence). The V and J ends lost 5 bases and 4 bases, in that order; junction bases with no gene match: 3. The CDR3: CASSAQGGYGYTF. CDR3 DNA sequence: TGTGCCAGCAGTGCACAGGGGGGCTATGGCTACACCTTC.

Many counts were recorded for this clonotype. V gene TRBV5-1 combines with J gene TRBJ2-7; no clear D gene. Per the germline V gene, CDR1 is SGHRS and CDR2 is YFSETQ. The germline V and J ends were trimmed by 2 bases and 2 bases, with 8 bases remaining between them. The CDR3 has 13 amino acids. CDR3 DNA: TGCGCCAGCAGCTTAGGCGAACCCTACGAGCAGTACTTC. It codes for CASSLGEPYEQYF.

This clonotype has a handful of counts. The V call is TRBV20-1, the J call TRBJ1-1; no reliable D call. The CDR3 is made up of 13 amino acids. Germline V gene sequence: CDR1 DFQATT, CDR2 SNEGSKA (reference sequence). DNA of the CDR3: TGCAGCGTTAAGGAGTCCATGAACACTGAAGCTTTCTTT. This sequence encodes CSVKESMNTEAFF.

V is TRBV20-1 and J is TRBJ2-7, with 8 bases that match TRBD1. The CDR3 sequence is 14 residues long. The junction had 5 bases not matched to a gene; V was cut back by 1 base and J by 3 bases. The germline CDR1 and CDR2 sequences are DFQATT and SNEGSKA (reference sequence). The CDR3 loop reads CSARARTGNYEQYF. For the CDR3, the DNA is TGCAGTGCTAGAGCTCGGACAGGGAACTACGAGCAGTACTTC.

The chain links TRBV4-3 to TRBJ1-2; a possible D gene is TRBD1 (5 bases). The CDR3 sequence is 14 residues long. V lost 0 bases and J lost 4, with 9 bases in between. CDR1 and CDR2 from the germline V gene are LGHNA and YSLEER. The DNA for the CDR3 is TGCGCCAGCAGCCAAGATTTAGACAGCTATGGCTACACCTTC. Amino acid sequence: CASSQDLDSYGYTF.

This clonotype was counted between two and nine times. The chain carries TRBV3-1 and TRBJ1-1; D is perhaps TRBD1 (6 bases). V was cut by 4 bases and J by 0 bases, with 12 bases left in between. The CDR3 sequence is 15 residues long. Germline V CDR1 and CDR2: LGHDT, YNNKEL (reference sequence). CDR3 coding DNA: TGTGCCAGCAGCCCCCGGGGGCGACTGAACACTGAAGCTTTCTTT. This translates into CASSPRGRLNTEAFF.

At least ten counts were recorded for this clonotype. J is TRBJ1-4 and V is TRBV7-2, with 7 positions matching TRBD1. Germline V gene sequence: CDR1 SGHTA, CDR2 FQGNSA. The CDR3 runs to 14 residues. The V segment lost 6 bases and the J segment 6 bases; nucleotides outside the gene matches: 7. The CDR3 reads CASSPTGRDEKLFF. The CDR3 coding sequence is TGTGCCAGCAGTCCGACAGGGAGAGATGAAAAACTGTTTTTT.

This clonotype was counted ten times or more. The V call is TRBV20-1, the J call TRBJ2-5, with 9 bases fitting TRBD2. The CDR3 runs 16 residues. Per the germline V gene, CDR1 is DFQATT and CDR2 is SNEGSKA (reference sequence). Trimming cost V 3 bases and J 5 bases; bases outside gene matches: 13. This CDR3 is CSASAFWASGAETQYF. The CDR3 region has the DNA TGCAGTGCTAGTGCGTTTTGGGCTAGCGGGGCGGAGACCCAGTACTTC.

This clonotype was counted between two and nine times. This sequence joins TRBV6-1 and TRBJ2-7; no clear D gene. Deletions cut 4 bases from V and 1 base from J, with 14 bases between. Germline-derived CDR1 and CDR2 are MNHNS and SASEGT. The CDR3 has 15 residues. CDR3 in DNA: TGTGCCAGCAGTGTCGGACCCCCTTCTTCCTACGAGCAGTACTTC. The encoded protein is CASSVGPPSSYEQYF.

The gene calls are TRBV27 and TRBJ1-1; 8 bases line up with TRBD1. The germline gives CDR1 MNHEY, CDR2 SMNVEV (reference sequence). V shed 6 bases and J 11 bases; nucleotides not matched to a gene: 11. The CDR3 loop spans 13 amino acids. This CDR3 reads CASRHSGQGDAFF. In nucleotides, the CDR3 is TGTGCCAGCAGACACTCCGGACAGGGCGACGCTTTCTTT.

In this sample, this clonotype turned up many times. This chain joins TRBV6-2 or TRBV6-3 and TRBJ2-7; D tentatively fits TRBD1 or TRBD2 (5 bases each). CDR3 length: 15 residues. V was trimmed by 6 bases and J by 0 bases, leaving 15 bases between them. Looked up from germline, CDR1 is MNHEY and CDR2 is SVGEGT. In DNA form, the CDR3 reads TGTGCCAGCAGCCAGCCCTCAGGGAGCTCCTACGAGCAGTACTTC. Its translation: CASSQPSGSSYEQYF.

The chain is built from TRBV9 and TRBJ2-3; 15 positions agree with TRBD2. Germline trimming cut 1 base from V and 6 bases from J; bases unmatched to any gene: 9. The V gene's germline CDR1 is SGDLS and CDR2 YYNGEE. There are 18 residues in the CDR3. The CDR3 protein is CASSVIGLAGGQPDTQYF. The CDR3 DNA reads as TGTGCCAGCAGCGTAATCGGACTAGCGGGGGGGCAACCCGATACGCAGTATTTT. The full variable domain, in which reference TRBV9 and TRBJ2-3 provide the parts outside the CDR3, is DSGVTQTPKHLITATGQRVTLRCSPRSGDLSVYWYQQSLDQGLQFLIQYYNGEERAKGNILERFSAQQFPDLHSELNLSSLELGDSALYFCASSVIGLAGGQPDTQYFGPGTRLTVL.

This clonotype was recorded a few times. The V and J genes are TRBV4-3 and TRBJ1-5; no clear D. Trimming removed 0 bases at V and 6 bases at J, with 6 bases between. The germline V gene has CDR1 LGHNA and CDR2 YSLEER. The CDR3 is made up of 13 amino acids. The CDR3 sequence: CASSQDLPQPQHF. DNA for the CDR3: TGCGCCAGCAGCCAAGATCTGCCTCAGCCCCAGCATTTT.

Many counts were recorded for this clonotype. A much larger clone differs from this one at a single base, so this may be a read error. This chain uses TRBV6-2 or TRBV6-3 with TRBJ2-4; maybe TRBD2 (5 bases). The V and J ends lost 6 bases and 1 base respectively, with 10 bases between them. From germline, CDR1 is MNHEY and CDR2 SVGEGT. This CDR3 is built from 14 residues. The CDR3 spells CASRYGEAKNIQYF. The CDR3 DNA is TGTGCCAGCAGGTACGGGGAGGCCAAAAACATTCAGTACTTC.

The sample holds a few counts of this clonotype. This may be a read error: a much more frequent sequence differs by one nucleotide. The chain links TRBV20-1 to TRBJ2-7, with TRBD2 matching 12 bases. Per the germline V gene, CDR1 is DFQATT and CDR2 is SNEGSKA (reference sequence). The CDR3 spans 16 residues. J gave up 7 bases and V 3 bases, and 13 bases lay outside the gene matches. Here the CDR3 reads CSASRLAGGNYNEQYF. CDR3 DNA: TGCAGTGCTAGTCGCCTAGCGGGGGGGAACTACAATGAGCAGTACTTC.

This clonotype has more than one count but fewer than ten. This chain joins TRBV5-1 and TRBJ2-2; D possibly uses TRBD1 or TRBD2 (5 bases each). Germline V lookup: CDR1 SGHRS, CDR2 YFSETQ. The CDR3 spans 15 residues. V was shortened by 4 bases and J by 7 bases, with 17 bases between the two germline ends. The CDR3 nucleotides are TGCGCCAGCAGCCCGGTTATGGGGGATGGCGGGGAGCTGTTTTTT. It translates to CASSPVMGDGGELFF.

The V call is TRBV6-1, the J call TRBJ1-2; perhaps TRBD1 as D (5 bases). V was cut by 10 bases and J by 5 bases, with 14 bases left in between. CDR1 MNHNS and CDR2 SASEGT come from the germline V gene. This CDR3 comprises 12 residues. The chain's CDR3 is CAIRGGAYGYTF. The CDR3, as DNA: TGTGCCATCCGCGGGGGTGCTTATGGCTACACCTTC.